This paragraph covers one T cell receptor beta chain sequence. Its target is not known. Of the isolated RNA, all was reverse transcribed, and so the sequenced material was expressed TCRB transcripts. Profiled with immunoSEQ multiplex PCR; TCRdb holds only in-frame clones, not every one. Of roughly 230,000 clones in the sample, about 10% were seen once. The sample originates from a study of beta chain features in type 1 diabetes. Whole-study results and caveats: Shorter templates may be favored by PCR, equally so in patients and controls. Researchers cautioned that cDNA sequencing could over-represent cells with high TCR expression. The study found fewer insertions and more deletions at VDJ junctions in type 1 diabetes patients.

Staining for CD45RO/CCR7/CD25/CD127/CD95/CD27 allowed sorting of CD4+ naive, central memory, regulatory and stem cell-like memory cells. The sample consisted of naive CD4+ T cells from blood. The source is a woman aged 18-30 years in good health.

CDR3 in DNA: TGTGCCAGCAGCGCGCTAGCGGGGGGTGCCAATGAGCAGTTCTTC. Encoded protein: CASSALAGGANEQFF. The V and J genes are TRBV5-5 and TRBJ2-1, with 11 bases matching TRBD2. After removal of 4 bases from V and 6 bases from J, the junction contained 6 bases not matched to a gene. Germline CDR1 SGHKS, CDR2 YYEKEE (reference sequence). There are 15 residues in the CDR3. The variable domain in full, with the rest retrieved from reference TRBV5-5 and TRBJ2-1, is DAGVTQSPTHLIKTRGQQVTLRCSPISGHKSVSWYQQVLGQGPQFIFQYYEKEERGRGNFPDRFSARQFPNYSSELNVNALLLGDSALYLCASSALAGGANEQFFGPGTRLTVL.